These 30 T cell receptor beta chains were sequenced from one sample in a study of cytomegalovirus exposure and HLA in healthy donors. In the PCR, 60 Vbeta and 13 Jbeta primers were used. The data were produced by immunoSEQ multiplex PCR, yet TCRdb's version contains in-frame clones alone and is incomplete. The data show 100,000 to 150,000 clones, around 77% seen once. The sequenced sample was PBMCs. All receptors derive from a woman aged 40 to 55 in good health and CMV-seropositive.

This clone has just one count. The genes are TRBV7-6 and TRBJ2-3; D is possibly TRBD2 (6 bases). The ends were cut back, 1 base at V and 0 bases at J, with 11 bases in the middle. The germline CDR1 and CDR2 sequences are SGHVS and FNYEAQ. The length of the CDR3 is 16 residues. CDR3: CASSLVASESTDTQYF. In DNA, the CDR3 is TGTGCCAGCAGCTTAGTTGCTAGCGAGAGCACAGATACGCAGTATTTT.

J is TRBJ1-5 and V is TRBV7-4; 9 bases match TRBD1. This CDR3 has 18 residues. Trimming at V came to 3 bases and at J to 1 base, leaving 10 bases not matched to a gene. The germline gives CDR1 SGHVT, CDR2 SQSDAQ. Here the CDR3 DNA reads TGTGCCAGCAGCTTGCGGGACAGGGTTGGGGAAAGCAATCAGCCCCAGCATTTT. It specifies CASSLRDRVGESNQPQHF.

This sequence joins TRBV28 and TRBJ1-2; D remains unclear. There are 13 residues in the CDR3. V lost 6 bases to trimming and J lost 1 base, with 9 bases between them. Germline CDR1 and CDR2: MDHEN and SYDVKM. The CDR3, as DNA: TGTGCCAGCAGCCGGCGGGATAACTATGGCTACACCTTC. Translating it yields CASSRRDNYGYTF.

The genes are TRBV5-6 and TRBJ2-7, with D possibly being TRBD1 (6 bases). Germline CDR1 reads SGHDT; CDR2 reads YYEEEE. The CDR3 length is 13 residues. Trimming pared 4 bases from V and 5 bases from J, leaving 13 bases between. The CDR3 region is CASSIQGSDEQYF. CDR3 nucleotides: TGTGCCAGCAGCATTCAGGGGAGCGACGAGCAGTACTTC. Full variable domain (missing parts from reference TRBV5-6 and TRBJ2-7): DAGVTQSPTHLIKTRGQQVTLRCSPKSGHDTVSWYQQALGQGPQFIFQYYEEEERQRGNFPDRFSGHQFPNYSSELNVNALLLGDSALYLCASSIQGSDEQYFGPGTRLTVT.

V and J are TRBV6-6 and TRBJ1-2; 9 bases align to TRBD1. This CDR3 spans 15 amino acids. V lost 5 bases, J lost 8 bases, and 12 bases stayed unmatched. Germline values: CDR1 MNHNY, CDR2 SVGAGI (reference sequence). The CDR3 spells CASSRRGDREWGYTF. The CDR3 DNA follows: TGTGCCAGCAGTCGTCGAGGGGACAGGGAATGGGGCTACACCTTC.

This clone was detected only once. DNA of the CDR3: TGTGCCAGCAGTTTACTGGCGGGAGTAGGGTACGAGCAGTACTTC. Protein: CASSLLAGVGYEQYF. V gene TRBV27 combines with J gene TRBJ2-5, with 7 nucleotides matching TRBD2. The J call is uncertain, as TRBJ2-7 better fits the DNA end. Per the germline V gene, CDR1 is MNHEY and CDR2 is SMNVEV (reference sequence). The CDR3 length is 15 residues.

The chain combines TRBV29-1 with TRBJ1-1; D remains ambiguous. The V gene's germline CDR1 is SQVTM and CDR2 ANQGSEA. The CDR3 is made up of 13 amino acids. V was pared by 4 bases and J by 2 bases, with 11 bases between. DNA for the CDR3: TGCAGCGTTGCTAGCGTGTCAAACACTGAAGCTTTCTTT. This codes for CSVASVSNTEAFF.

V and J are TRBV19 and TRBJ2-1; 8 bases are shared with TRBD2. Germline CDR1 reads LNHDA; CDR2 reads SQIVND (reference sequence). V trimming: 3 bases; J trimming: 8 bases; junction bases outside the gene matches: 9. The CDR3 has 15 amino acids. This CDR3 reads CASSIPAGAGDEQFF. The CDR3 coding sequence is TGTGCCAGTAGTATCCCAGCGGGAGCGGGCGATGAGCAGTTCTTC.

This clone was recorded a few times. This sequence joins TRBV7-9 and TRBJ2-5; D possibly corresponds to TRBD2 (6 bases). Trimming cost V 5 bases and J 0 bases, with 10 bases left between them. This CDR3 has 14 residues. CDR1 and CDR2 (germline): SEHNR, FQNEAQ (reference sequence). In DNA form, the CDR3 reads TGTGCCAGCAGCGGGGCGGGGTACCAAGAGACCCAGTACTTC. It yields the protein CASSGAGYQETQYF.

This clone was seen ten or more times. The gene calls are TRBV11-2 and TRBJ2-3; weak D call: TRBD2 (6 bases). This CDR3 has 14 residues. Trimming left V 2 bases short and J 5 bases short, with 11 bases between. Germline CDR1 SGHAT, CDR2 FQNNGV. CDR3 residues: CASSLQRAGDTQYF. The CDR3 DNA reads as TGTGCCAGCAGCTTACAGCGGGCGGGAGATACGCAGTATTTT.

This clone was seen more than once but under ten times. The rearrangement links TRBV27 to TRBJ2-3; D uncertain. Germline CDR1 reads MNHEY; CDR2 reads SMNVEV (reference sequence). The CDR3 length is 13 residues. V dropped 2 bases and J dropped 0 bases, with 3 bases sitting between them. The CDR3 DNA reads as TGTGCCAGCAGTTTACTCAGCACAGATACGCAGTATTTT. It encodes CASSLLSTDTQYF.

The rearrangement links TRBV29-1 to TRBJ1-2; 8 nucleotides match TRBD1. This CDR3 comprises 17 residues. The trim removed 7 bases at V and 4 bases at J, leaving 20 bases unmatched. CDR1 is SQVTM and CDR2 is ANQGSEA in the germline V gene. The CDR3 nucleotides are TGCAGCGCCCTAGGGACAGGCGACCATTCAGGGCTCTATGGCTACACCTTC. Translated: CSALGTGDHSGLYGYTF.

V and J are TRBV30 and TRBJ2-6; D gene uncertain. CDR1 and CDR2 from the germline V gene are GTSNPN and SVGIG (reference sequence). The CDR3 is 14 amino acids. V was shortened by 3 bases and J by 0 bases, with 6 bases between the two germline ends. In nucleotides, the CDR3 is TGTGCCTGGAGCCCCTTCTCTGGGGCCAACGTCCTGACTTTC. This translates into CAWSPFSGANVLTF.

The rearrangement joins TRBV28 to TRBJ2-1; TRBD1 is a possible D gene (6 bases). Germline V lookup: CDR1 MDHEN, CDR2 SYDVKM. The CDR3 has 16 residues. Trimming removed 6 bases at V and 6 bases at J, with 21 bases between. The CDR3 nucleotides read TGTGCCAGCAGCTTTGACGGTAGGGGGAGTCGCAATGAGCAGTTCTTC. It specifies CASSFDGRGSRNEQFF.

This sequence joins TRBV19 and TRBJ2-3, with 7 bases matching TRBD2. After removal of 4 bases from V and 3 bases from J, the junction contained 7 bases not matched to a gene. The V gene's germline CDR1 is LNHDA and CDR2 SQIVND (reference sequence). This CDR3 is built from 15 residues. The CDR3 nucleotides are TGTGCCAGTAGTACGCAAGCCGGGAGGACAGATACGCAGTATTTT. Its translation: CASSTQAGRTDTQYF.

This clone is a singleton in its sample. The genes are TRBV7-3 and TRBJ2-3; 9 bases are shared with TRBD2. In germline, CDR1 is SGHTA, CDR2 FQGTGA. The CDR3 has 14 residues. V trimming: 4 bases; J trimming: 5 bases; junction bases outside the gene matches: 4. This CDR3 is CASSSGLAVDTQYF. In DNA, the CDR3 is TGTGCCAGCAGCTCGGGACTAGCAGTAGATACGCAGTATTTT.

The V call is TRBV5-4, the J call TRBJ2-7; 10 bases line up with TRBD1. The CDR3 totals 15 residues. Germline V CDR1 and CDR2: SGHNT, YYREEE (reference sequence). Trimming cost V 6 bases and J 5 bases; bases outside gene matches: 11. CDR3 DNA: TGTGCCAGCACCTATTCGACAGGGGGCAAGAACGAGCAGTACTTC. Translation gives CASTYSTGGKNEQYF. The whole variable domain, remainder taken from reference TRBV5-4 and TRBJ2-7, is ETGVTQSPTHLIKTRGQQVTLRCSSQSGHNTVSWYQQALGQGPQFIFQYYREEENGRGNFPPRFSGLQFPNYSSELNVNALELDDSALYLCASTYSTGGKNEQYFGPGTRLTVT.

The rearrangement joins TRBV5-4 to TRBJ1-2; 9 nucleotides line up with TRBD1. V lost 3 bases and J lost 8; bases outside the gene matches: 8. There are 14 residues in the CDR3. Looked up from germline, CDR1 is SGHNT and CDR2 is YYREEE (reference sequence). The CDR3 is CASSSPQGAEGYTF. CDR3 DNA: TGTGCCAGCAGCTCACCACAGGGGGCGGAAGGCTACACCTTC.

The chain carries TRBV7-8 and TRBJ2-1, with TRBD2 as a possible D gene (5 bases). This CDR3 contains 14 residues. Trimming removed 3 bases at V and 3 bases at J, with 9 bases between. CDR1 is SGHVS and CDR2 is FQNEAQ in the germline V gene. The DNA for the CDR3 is TGTGCCAGCAGCTTCCGGACTGGCTACAATGAGCAGTTCTTC. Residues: CASSFRTGYNEQFF.

CDR3 in amino acids: CASSLVGGYTGQLFF. The CDR3, as DNA: TGCGCCAGCAGCTTGGTGGGCGGCTACACAGGTCAGCTGTTTTTT. The rearrangement joins TRBV5-1 to TRBJ2-2, with a possible D match to TRBD1 (5 bases). The CDR3 consists of 15 residues. From germline, CDR1 is SGHRS and CDR2 YFSETQ. The ends were cut back, 0 bases at V and 12 bases at J, with 18 bases in the middle.

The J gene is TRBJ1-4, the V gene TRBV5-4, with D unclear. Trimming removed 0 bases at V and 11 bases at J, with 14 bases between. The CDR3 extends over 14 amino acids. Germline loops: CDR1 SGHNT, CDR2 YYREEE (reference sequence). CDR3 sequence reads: CASSLALGSGKLFF. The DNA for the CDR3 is TGTGCCAGCAGCTTGGCTTTGGGGAGCGGGAAACTGTTTTTT.

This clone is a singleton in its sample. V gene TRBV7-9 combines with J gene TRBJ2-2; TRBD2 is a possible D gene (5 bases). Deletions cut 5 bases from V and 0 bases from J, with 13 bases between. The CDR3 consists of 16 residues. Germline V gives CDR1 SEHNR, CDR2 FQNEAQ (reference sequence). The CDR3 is CASSPTSAANTGELFF. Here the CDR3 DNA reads TGTGCCAGCAGCCCTACTAGTGCCGCGAACACCGGGGAGCTGTTTTTT.

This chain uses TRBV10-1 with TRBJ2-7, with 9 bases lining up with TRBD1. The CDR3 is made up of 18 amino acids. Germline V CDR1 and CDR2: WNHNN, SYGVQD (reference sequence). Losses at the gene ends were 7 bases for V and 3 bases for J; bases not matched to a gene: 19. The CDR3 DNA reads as TGCGCCAGCATTAATTCTTTAAACCGGGACAGGGTATTCTACGAGCAGTACTTC. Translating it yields CASINSLNRDRVFYEQYF.

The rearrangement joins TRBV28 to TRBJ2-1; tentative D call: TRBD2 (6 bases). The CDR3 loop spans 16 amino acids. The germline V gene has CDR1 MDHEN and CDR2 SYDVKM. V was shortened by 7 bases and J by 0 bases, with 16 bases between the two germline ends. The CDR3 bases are TGTGCCAGCACCTTCGGGGGAGATGGCTCCTACAATGAGCAGTTCTTC. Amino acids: CASTFGGDGSYNEQFF.

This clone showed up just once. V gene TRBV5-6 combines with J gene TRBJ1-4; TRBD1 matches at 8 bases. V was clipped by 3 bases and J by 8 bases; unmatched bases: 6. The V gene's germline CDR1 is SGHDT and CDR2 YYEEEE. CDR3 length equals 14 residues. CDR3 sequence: CASSWRGQAEKLFF. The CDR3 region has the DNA TGTGCCAGCAGCTGGCGGGGACAGGCCGAAAAACTGTTTTTT.

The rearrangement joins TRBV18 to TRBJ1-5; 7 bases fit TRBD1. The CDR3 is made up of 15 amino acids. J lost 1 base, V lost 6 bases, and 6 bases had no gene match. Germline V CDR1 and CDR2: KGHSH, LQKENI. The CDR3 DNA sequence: TGTGCCAGCTCCCCGACAGGGAAAAGCAATCAGCCCCAGCATTTT. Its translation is CASSPTGKSNQPQHF.

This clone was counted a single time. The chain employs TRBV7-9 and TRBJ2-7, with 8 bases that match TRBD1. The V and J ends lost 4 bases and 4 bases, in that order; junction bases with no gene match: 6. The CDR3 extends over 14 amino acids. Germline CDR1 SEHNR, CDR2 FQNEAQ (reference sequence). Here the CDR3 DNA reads TGTGCCAGCAGCTCGACAGGGGCGAAGTACGAGCAGTACTTC. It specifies CASSSTGAKYEQYF. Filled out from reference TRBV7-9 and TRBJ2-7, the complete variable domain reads DTGVSQNPRHKITKRGQNVTFRCDPISEHNRLYWYRQTLGQGPEFLTYFQNEAQLEKSRLLSDRFSAERPKGSFSTLEIQRTEQGDSAMYLCASSSTGAKYEQYFGPGTRLTVT.

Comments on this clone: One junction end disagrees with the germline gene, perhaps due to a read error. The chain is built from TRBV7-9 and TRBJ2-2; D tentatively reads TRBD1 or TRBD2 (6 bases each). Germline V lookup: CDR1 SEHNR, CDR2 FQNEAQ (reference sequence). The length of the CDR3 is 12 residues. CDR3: CSSSGLDRMVFF. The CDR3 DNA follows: TGTTCCAGCAGCGGGCTGGACAGAATGGTGTTTTTT. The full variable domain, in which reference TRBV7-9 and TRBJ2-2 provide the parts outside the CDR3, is DTGVSQNPRHKITKRGQNVTFRCDPISEHNRLYWYRQTLGQGPEFLTYFQNEAQLEKSRLLSDRFSAERPKGSFSTLEIQRTEQGDSAMYLCSSSGLDRMVFFGEGSRLTVL.

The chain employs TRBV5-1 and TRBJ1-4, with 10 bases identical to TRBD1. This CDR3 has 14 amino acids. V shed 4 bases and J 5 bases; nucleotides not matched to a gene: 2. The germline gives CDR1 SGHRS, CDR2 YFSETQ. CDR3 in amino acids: CASSKTGGNEKLFF. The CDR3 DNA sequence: TGCGCCAGCAGCAAGACAGGGGGCAATGAAAAACTGTTTTTT.

This CDR3 is CAISEGEGGSSYNSPLHF. In nucleotides, the CDR3 is TGTGCCATCAGTGAAGGAGAGGGCGGTAGCTCCTATAATTCACCCCTCCACTTT. The J gene is TRBJ1-6, the V gene TRBV10-3, with D uncertain. The CDR3 length is 18 residues. The germline V gene has CDR1 ENHRY and CDR2 SYGVKD. Trimming shortened V by 3 bases and J by 0 bases, and 15 bases separated the two germline ends.